A single sample is the source of the 12 T cell receptor beta chains below, sequenced in a study of blood T cell repertoires in COVID-19. Produced via immunoSEQ multiplex PCR; TCRdb's table is partial and in-frame only. The table has around 250,000 clones, over 75% seen once. Sequencing was carried out using peripheral blood. These receptors originate from a human donor in a cohort sampled during active COVID-19.

This rearrangement joins TRBV7-2 to TRBJ1-2; D is perhaps TRBD1 (6 bases). The CDR3 sequence is 15 residues long. CDR1 SGHTA and CDR2 FQGNSA come from the germline V gene. V was shortened by 5 bases and J by 8 bases, with 21 bases between the two germline ends. This chain's CDR3 is CASSQQGHPLGGYTF. The CDR3 DNA is TGTGCCAGCAGCCAACAGGGACACCCCCTGGGGGGCTACACCTTC. Based on the CDR3 plus reference TRBV7-2 and TRBJ1-2, the full variable domain is GAGVSQSPSNKVTEKGKDVELRCDPISGHTALYWYRQSLGQGLEFLIYFQGNSAPDKSGLPSDRFSAERTGGSVSTLTIQRTQQEDSAVYLCASSQQGHPLGGYTFGSGTRLTVV.

The J gene is TRBJ1-1, the V gene TRBV6-5; the match to TRBD1 covers 8 bases. Germline V gene data show CDR1 as MNHEY and CDR2 as SVGAGI. The CDR3 totals 14 residues. The V segment lost 5 bases and the J segment 5 bases; nucleotides outside the gene matches: 7. The CDR3 region is CASSHPGQVTEAFF. The DNA of the CDR3 is TGTGCCAGCAGTCACCCGGGACAGGTGACTGAAGCTTTCTTT.

The genes are TRBV4-3 and TRBJ1-1, with D possibly being TRBD1 (6 bases). With 4 bases removed from V and 3 bases from J, the gap between germline ends came to 15 bases. This CDR3 has 15 amino acids. Looked up from germline, CDR1 is LGHNA and CDR2 is YSLEER. CDR3 region: CASSLGGGAYTEAFF. CDR3 in DNA: TGCGCCAGCAGCCTGGGGGGGGGCGCATACACTGAAGCTTTCTTT.

The V and J genes are TRBV2 and TRBJ1-2; TRBD1 matches 8 bases. The CDR3 runs to 17 residues. The germline CDR1 and CDR2 sequences are SNHLY and FYNNEI. Germline trimming cut 7 bases from V and 1 base from J; bases unmatched to any gene: 14. The CDR3 loop is CASNFLFGTGINYGYTF. CDR3 in DNA: TGTGCCAGCAATTTTTTATTTGGGACAGGAATTAACTATGGCTACACCTTC. The full variable domain, in which reference TRBV2 and TRBJ1-2 provide the parts outside the CDR3, is EPEVTQTPSHQVTQMGQEVILRCVPISNHLYFYWYRQILGQKVEFLVSFYNNEISEKSEIFDDQFSVERPDGSNFTLKIRSTKLEDSAMYFCASNFLFGTGINYGYTFGSGTRLTVV.

The chain joins TRBV5-1 to TRBJ2-5; 15 bases are shared with TRBD2. CDR1 SGHRS and CDR2 YFSETQ come from the germline V gene. Trimming at V came to 4 bases and at J to 7 bases, leaving 8 bases not matched to a gene. The CDR3 loop spans 16 amino acids. The CDR3 spells CASSPRTSGGVGTQYF. CDR3 DNA sequence: TGCGCCAGCAGCCCACGGACTAGCGGGGGGGTTGGGACCCAGTACTTC.

This clone was picked up a small number of times. The rearrangement links TRBV30 to TRBJ1-5, with D tentatively TRBD1 (6 bases). Trimming removed 0 bases from V and 0 bases from J, with 12 bases in between. This CDR3 is 16 amino acids long. CDR1 is GTSNPN and CDR2 is SVGIG in the germline V gene (reference sequence). The CDR3 coding sequence is TGTGCCTGGAGTGTACGGACAGTCGATAGCAATCAGCCCCAGCATTTT. Translating gives CAWSVRTVDSNQPQHF.

The chain is built from TRBV7-8 and TRBJ2-5, with D tentatively TRBD2 (5 bases). Per the germline V gene, CDR1 is SGHVS and CDR2 is FQNEAQ. The V end was cut by 5 bases, the J end by 5 bases, with 15 bases between. The CDR3 runs 14 residues. The CDR3 reads CASSGLEKGETQYF. In nucleotides, the CDR3 is TGTGCCAGCAGCGGACTCGAGAAAGGGGAGACCCAGTACTTC.

V usage is TRBV7-2 and J usage is TRBJ1-2, with a tentative D call TRBD1 (6 bases). V was clipped by 2 bases and J by 2 bases, with 12 bases between them. CDR1 is SGHTA, CDR2 FQGNSA, per germline. The CDR3 is 15 residues long. CDR3 region: CASSLQWTVNYGYTF. In DNA, the CDR3 is TGTGCCAGCAGCTTACAATGGACAGTCAACTATGGCTACACCTTC.

The chain combines TRBV2 with TRBJ2-1, with 8 bases lining up with TRBD2. J was trimmed by 9 bases and V by 4 bases; bases with no gene match: 14. Germline V gene sequence: CDR1 SNHLY, CDR2 FYNNEI. This CDR3 has 16 amino acids. The CDR3 here is CASSVRAGGSQLEQFF. The DNA for the CDR3 is TGTGCCAGCAGTGTTCGCGCGGGGGGTTCGCAACTTGAGCAGTTCTTC.

The chain joins TRBV18 to TRBJ1-2; the D gene is possibly TRBD1 (5 bases). The CDR3 has 16 amino acids. Germline CDR1 reads KGHSH; CDR2 reads LQKENI. V lost 3 bases and J lost 1, with 15 bases in between. CDR3 sequence reads: CASSPSGATFNYGYTF. CDR3 coding DNA: TGTGCCAGCTCACCGAGCGGGGCAACATTTAACTATGGCTACACCTTC.

The CDR3 nucleotides are TGTGCCAGTAGTGTACAGCACGAAAAACTGTTTTTT. It specifies CASSVQHEKLFF. The chain has TRBV19 and TRBJ1-4; D gene uncertain. The CDR3 sequence is 12 residues long. V lost 5 bases, J lost 8 bases, and 9 bases lay in between. CDR1 and CDR2 (germline): LNHDA, SQIVND (reference sequence).

The chain joins TRBV11-2 to TRBJ1-1; D unresolved. The CDR3 runs to 14 residues. Trimming removed 6 bases from V and 1 base from J, with 12 bases in between. Germline CDR1 and CDR2: SGHAT and FQNNGV. CDR3 nucleotides: TGTGCCAGCAGGCTATACGCGGGGAACACTGAAGCTTTCTTT. Encoded protein: CASRLYAGNTEAFF.